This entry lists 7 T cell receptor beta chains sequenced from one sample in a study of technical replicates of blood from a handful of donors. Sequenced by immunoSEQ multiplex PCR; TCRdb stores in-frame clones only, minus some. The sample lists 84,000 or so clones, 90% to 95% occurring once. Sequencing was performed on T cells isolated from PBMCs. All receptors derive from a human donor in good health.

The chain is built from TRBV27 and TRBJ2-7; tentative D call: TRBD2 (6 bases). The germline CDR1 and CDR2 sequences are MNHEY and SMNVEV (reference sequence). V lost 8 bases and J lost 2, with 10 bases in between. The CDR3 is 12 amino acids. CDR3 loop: CASGDWAYEQYF. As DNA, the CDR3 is TGTGCCAGCGGGGACTGGGCCTACGAGCAGTACTTC.

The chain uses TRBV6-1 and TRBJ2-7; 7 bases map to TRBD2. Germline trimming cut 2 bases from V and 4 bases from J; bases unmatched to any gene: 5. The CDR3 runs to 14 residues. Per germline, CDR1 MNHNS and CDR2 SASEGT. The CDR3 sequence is CASSEFAGVYEQYF. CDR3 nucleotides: TGTGCCAGCAGTGAATTCGCGGGAGTATACGAGCAGTACTTC.

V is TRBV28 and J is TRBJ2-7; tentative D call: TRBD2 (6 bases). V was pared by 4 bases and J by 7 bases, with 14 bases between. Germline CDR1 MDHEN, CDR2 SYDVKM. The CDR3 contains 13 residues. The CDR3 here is CASSWAGPGEQYF. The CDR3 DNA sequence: TGTGCCAGCAGTTGGGCGGGGCCAGGGGAGCAGTACTTC.

Here the CDR3 reads CASSPPGGNEQFF. In DNA form, the CDR3 reads TGTGCCAGCAGTCCCCCTGGAGGGAATGAGCAGTTCTTC. V usage is TRBV27 and J usage is TRBJ2-1; tentative D call: TRBD2 (6 bases). Per germline, CDR1 MNHEY and CDR2 SMNVEV (reference sequence). The CDR3 has 13 amino acids. Between the trimmed V and J ends, which lost 5 bases and 7 bases, there was a span of 12 bases.

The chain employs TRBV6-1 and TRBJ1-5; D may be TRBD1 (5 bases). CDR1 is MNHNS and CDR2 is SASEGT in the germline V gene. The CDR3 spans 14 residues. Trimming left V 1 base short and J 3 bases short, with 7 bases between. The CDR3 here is CASSEGGDNQPQHF. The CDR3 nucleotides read TGTGCCAGCAGTGAAGGGGGGGACAATCAGCCCCAGCATTTT.

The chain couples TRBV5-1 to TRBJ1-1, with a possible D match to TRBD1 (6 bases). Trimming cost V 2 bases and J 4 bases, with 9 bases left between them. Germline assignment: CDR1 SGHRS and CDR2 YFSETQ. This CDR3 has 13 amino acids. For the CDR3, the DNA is TGCGCCAGCAGCTTAGGGGGTACCACTGAAGCTTTCTTT. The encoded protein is CASSLGGTTEAFF.

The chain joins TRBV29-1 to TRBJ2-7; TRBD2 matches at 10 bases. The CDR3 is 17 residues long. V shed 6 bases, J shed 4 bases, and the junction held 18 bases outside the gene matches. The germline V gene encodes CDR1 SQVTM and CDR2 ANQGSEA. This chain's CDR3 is CSVPGRRASGGFYEQYF. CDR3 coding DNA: TGCAGCGTACCGGGTCGGAGGGCTAGCGGGGGATTTTACGAGCAGTACTTC.